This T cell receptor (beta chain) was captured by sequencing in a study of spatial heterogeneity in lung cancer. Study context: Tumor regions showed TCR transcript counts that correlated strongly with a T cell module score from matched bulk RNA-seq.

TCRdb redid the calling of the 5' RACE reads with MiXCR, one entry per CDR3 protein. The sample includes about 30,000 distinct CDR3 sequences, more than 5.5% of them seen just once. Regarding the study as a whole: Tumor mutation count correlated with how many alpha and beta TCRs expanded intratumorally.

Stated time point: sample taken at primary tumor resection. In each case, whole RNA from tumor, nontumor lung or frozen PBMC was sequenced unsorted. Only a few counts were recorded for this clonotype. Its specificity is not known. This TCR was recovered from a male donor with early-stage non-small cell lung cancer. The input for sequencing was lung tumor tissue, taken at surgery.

CDR3: CASSITDTEAFF. Written as DNA, the CDR3 is TGTGCCAGCAGTATCACAGACACTGAAGCTTTCTTT. The chain uses TRBV28 and TRBJ1-1; D call uncertain. V dropped 5 bases and J dropped 3 bases, with 7 bases sitting between them. The length of the CDR3 is 12 residues. CDR1 is MDHEN, CDR2 SYDVKM, per germline.